This T cell receptor beta chain was captured by sequencing in a study of regulatory T cells. Amplification used 52 TRBV primers and 13 TRBJ primers. Sequencing was performed with immunoSEQ multiplex PCR; in TCRdb, only in-frame clones are kept and a portion is missing. This table has about 29,000 clones, about 90% appearing once. CDR3 size: 13 residues. Trimming removed 4 bases from V and 4 bases from J; junction bases left unmatched: 5. Germline CDR1 SGHRS, CDR2 YFSETQ. Findings of the study overall: Hydrophobic residues at CDR3 positions 6 and 7 were enriched in conventional CD4+ T cells of CD3G-deficient patients.

Every patient with CD3G deficiency had evidence of autoimmunity. CD4+ T cells were divided by sorting: CD25-high CD127-low Tregs, CD25-low CD127-high conventional cells. About this clone: What it binds is unknown.

The chain combines TRBV5-1 with TRBJ2-7; the match to TRBD2 covers 7 bases. This clonotype originated in a person aged 18-30 years with CD3G deficiency. Material: conventional CD4+ T cells sorted from blood. The CDR3 nucleotides are TGCGCCAGCAGCCCCGGGACTACGTACGAGCAGTACTTC. Its protein is CASSPGTTYEQYF.